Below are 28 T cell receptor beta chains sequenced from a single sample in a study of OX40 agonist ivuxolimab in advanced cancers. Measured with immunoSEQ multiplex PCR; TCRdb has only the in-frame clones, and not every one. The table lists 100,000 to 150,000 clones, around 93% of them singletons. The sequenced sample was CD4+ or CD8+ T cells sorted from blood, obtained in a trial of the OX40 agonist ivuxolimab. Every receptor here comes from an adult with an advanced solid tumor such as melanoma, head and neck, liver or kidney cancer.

CDR3 nucleotide sequence: TGTGCCAGCAGCTTGGCCGCAGGGTGGGGTCGCGGTGAGCAGTTCTTC. Protein product: CASSLAAGWGRGEQFF. V gene TRBV5-5 combines with J gene TRBJ2-1, with TRBD1 as a possible D gene (5 bases). The CDR3 consists of 16 residues. V was clipped by 0 bases and J by 9 bases, with 19 bases between them. The V gene's germline CDR1 is SGHKS and CDR2 YYEKEE (reference sequence).

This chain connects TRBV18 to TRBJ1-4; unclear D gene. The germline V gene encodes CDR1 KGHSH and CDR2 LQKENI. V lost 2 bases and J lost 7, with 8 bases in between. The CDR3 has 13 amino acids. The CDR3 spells CASSPGLSEKLFF. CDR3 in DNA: TGTGCCAGCTCACCAGGGTTGAGTGAAAAACTGTTTTTT.

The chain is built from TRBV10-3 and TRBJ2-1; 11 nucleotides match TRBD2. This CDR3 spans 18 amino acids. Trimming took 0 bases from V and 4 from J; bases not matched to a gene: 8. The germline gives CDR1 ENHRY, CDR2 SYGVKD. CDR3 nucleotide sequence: TGTGCCATCAGTGAGTCTAGCGGGAGGGCCTTGGGGTACAATGAGCAGTTCTTC. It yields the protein CAISESSGRALGYNEQFF.

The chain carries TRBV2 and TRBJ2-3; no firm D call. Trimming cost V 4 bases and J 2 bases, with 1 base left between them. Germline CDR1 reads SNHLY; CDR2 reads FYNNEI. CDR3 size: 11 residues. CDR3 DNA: TGTGCCAGCAGTGCCACAGATACGCAGTATTTT. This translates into CASSATDTQYF. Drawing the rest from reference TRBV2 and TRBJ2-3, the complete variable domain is EPEVTQTPSHQVTQMGQEVILRCVPISNHLYFYWYRQILGQKVEFLVSFYNNEISEKSEIFDDQFSVERPDGSNFTLKIRSTKLEDSAMYFCASSATDTQYFGPGTRLTVL.

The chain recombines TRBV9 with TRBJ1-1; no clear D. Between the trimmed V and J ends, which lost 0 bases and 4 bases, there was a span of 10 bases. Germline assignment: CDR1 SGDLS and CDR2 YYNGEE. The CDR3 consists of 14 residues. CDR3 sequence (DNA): TGTGCCAGCAGCGTAGGGAGGGTGACCACTGAAGCTTTCTTT. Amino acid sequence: CASSVGRVTTEAFF.

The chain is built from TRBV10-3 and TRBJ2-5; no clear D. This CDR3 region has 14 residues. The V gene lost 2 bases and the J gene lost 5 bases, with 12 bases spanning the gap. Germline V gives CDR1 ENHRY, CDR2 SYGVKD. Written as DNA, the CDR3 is TGTGCCATCAGTGAGGATGACCGCCGGGAGACCCAGTACTTC. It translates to CAISEDDRRETQYF.

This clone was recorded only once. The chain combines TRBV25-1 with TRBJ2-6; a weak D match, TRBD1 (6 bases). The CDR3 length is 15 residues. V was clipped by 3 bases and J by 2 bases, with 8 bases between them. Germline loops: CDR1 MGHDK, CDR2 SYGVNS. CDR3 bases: TGTGCCAGCAGTGACCACAGGGCTGGGGCCAACGTCCTGACTTTC. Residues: CASSDHRAGANVLTF. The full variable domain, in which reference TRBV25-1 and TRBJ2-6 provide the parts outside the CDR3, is EADIYQTPRYLVIGTGKKITLECSQTMGHDKMYWYQQDPGMELHLIHYSYGVNSTEKGDLSSESTVSRIRTEHFPLTLESARPSHTSQYLCASSDHRAGANVLTFGAGSRLTVL.

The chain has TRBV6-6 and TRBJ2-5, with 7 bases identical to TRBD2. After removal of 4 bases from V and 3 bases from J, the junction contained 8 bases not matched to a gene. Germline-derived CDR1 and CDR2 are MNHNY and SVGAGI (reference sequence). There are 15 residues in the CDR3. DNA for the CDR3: TGTGCCAGCAGTTCTGGCGGGGCGGGGGAAGAGACCCAGTACTTC. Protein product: CASSSGGAGEETQYF.

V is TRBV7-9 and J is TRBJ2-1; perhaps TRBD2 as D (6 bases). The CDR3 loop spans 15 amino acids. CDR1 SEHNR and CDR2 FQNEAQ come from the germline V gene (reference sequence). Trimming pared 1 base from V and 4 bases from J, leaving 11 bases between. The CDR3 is CASSLGTGVYNEQFF. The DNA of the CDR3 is TGTGCCAGCAGCTTAGGTACGGGGGTTTACAATGAGCAGTTCTTC. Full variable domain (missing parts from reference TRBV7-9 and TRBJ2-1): DTGVSQNPRHKITKRGQNVTFRCDPISEHNRLYWYRQTLGQGPEFLTYFQNEAQLEKSRLLSDRFSAERPKGSFSTLEIQRTEQGDSAMYLCASSLGTGVYNEQFFGPGTRLTVL.

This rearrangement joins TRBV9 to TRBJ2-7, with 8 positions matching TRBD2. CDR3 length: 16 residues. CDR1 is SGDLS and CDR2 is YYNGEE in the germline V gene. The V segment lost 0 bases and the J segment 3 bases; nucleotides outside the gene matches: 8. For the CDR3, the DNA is TGTGCCAGCAGCGTAGCGGCAGCGGGAGCGAACTACGAGCAGTACTTC. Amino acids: CASSVAAAGANYEQYF.

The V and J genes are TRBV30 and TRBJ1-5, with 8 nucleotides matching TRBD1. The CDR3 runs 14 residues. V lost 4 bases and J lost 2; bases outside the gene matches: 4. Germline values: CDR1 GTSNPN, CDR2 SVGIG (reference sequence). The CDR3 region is CAWNQGAGNQPQHF. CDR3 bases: TGTGCCTGGAACCAGGGGGCGGGCAATCAGCCCCAGCATTTT.

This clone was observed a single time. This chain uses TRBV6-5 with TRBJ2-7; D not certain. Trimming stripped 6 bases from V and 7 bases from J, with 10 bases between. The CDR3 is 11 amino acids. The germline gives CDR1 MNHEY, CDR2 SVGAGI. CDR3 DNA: TGTGCCAGCAGCCGTTGGGATGAGCAGTACTTC. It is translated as CASSRWDEQYF.

As DNA, the CDR3 is TGCAGTGCTACCATCTCCTACGAGCAGTACTTC. It codes for CSATISYEQYF. V and J are TRBV20-1 and TRBJ2-7, with unresolved D. CDR3 length equals 11 residues. From germline, CDR1 is DFQATT and CDR2 SNEGSKA (reference sequence). V was trimmed by 4 bases and J by 0 bases, leaving 4 bases between them.

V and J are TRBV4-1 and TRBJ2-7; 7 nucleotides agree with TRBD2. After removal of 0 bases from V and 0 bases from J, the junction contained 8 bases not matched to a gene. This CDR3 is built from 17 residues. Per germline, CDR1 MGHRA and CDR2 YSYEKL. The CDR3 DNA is TGCGCCAGCAGCCAAGATGTGACGGGAGGCCCCTCCTACGAGCAGTACTTC. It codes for CASSQDVTGGPSYEQYF.

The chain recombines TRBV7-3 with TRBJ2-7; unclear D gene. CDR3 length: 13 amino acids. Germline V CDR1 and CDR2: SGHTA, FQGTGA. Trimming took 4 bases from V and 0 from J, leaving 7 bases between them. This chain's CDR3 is CASSYVRSYEQYF. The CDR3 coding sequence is TGTGCCAGCAGCTACGTCCGCTCCTACGAGCAGTACTTC.

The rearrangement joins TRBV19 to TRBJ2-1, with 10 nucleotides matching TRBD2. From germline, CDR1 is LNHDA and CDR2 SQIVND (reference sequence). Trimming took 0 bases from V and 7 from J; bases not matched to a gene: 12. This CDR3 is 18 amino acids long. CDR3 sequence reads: CASSIDRVLAGVGNEQFF. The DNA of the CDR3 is TGTGCCAGTAGTATAGATAGGGTCCTAGCGGGAGTTGGAAATGAGCAGTTCTTC.

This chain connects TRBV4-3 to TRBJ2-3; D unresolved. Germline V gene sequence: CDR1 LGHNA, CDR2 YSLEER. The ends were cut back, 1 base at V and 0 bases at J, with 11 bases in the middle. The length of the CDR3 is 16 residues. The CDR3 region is CASSQGTDTSTDTQYF. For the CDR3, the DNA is TGCGCCAGCAGCCAAGGTACAGATACTAGCACAGATACGCAGTATTTT.

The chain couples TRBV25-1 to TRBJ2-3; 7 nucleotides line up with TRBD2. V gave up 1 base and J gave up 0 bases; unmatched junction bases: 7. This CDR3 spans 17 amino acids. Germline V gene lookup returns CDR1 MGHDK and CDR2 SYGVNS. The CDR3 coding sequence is TGTGCCAGCAGTGAATGGGGGGGTAGCGAGAGCACAGATACGCAGTATTTT. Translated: CASSEWGGSESTDTQYF. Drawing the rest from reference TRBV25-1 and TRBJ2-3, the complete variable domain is EADIYQTPRYLVIGTGKKITLECSQTMGHDKMYWYQQDPGMELHLIHYSYGVNSTEKGDLSSESTVSRIRTEHFPLTLESARPSHTSQYLCASSEWGGSESTDTQYFGPGTRLTVL.

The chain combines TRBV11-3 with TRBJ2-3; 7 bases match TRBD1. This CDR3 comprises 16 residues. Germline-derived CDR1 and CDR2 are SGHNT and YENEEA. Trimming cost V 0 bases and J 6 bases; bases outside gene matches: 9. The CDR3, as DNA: TGTGCCAGCAGCTTAGATCTGGGGTTAGGGGGCGATACGCAGTATTTT. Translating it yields CASSLDLGLGGDTQYF.

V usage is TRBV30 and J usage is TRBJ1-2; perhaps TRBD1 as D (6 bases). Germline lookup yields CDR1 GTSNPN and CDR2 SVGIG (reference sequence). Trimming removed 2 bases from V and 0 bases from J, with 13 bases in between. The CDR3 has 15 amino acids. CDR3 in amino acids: CAWSNRQAANYGYTF. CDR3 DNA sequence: TGTGCCTGGAGTAATCGACAGGCGGCTAACTATGGCTACACCTTC. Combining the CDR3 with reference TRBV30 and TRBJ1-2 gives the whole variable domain SQTIHQWPATLVQPVGSPLSLECTVEGTSNPNLYWYRQAAGRGLQLLFYSVGIGQISSEVPQNLSASRPQDRQFILSSKKLLLSDSGFYLCAWSNRQAANYGYTFGSGTRLTVV.

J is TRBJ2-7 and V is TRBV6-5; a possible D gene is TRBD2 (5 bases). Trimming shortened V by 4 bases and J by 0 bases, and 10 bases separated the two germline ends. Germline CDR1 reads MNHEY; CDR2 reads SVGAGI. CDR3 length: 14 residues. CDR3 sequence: CASSSVGSSYEQYF. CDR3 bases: TGTGCCAGCAGTTCTGTGGGGAGCTCCTACGAGCAGTACTTC.

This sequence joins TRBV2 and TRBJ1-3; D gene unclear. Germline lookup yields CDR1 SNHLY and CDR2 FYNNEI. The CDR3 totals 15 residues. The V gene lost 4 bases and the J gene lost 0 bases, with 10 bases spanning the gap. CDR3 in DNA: TGTGCCAGCAGTGCCCAGGATCTCTCTGGAAACACCATATATTTT. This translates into CASSAQDLSGNTIYF.

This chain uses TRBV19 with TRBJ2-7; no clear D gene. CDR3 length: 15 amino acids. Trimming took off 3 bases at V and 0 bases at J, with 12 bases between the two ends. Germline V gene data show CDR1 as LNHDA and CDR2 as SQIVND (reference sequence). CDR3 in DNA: TGTGCCAGTAGTATCGTCCTACAGCCCTCCTACGAGCAGTACTTC. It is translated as CASSIVLQPSYEQYF.

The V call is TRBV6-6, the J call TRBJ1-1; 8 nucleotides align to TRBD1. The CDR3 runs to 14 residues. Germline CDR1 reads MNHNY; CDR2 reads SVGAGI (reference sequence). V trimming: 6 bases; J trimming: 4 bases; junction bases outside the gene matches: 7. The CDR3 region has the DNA TGTGCCAGCAGCAGACAGGGGTCGAGCACTGAAGCTTTCTTT. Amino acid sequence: CASSRQGSSTEAFF.

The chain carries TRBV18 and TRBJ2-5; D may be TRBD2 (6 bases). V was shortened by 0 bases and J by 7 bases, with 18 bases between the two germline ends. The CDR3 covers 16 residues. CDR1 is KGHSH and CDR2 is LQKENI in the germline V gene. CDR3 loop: CASSPPGGEGPGTQYF. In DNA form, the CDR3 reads TGTGCCAGCTCACCACCGGGGGGAGAGGGCCCCGGGACCCAGTACTTC.

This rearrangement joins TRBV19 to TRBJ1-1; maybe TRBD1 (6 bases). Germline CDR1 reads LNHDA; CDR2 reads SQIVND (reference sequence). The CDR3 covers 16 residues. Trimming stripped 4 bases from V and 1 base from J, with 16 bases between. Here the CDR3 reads CASSRIGGHRNTEAFF. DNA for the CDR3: TGTGCCAGTAGTAGGATCGGGGGGCACAGGAACACTGAAGCTTTCTTT.

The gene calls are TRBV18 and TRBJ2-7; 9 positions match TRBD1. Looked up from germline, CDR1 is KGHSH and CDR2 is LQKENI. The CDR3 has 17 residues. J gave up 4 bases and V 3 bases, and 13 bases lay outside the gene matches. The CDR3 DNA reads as TGTGCCAGCTCACCGACCCCCGGGACAGGGTATTCTTACGAGCAGTACTTC. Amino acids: CASSPTPGTGYSYEQYF. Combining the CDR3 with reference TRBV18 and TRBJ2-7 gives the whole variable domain NAGVMQNPRHLVRRRGQEARLRCSPMKGHSHVYWYRQLPEEGLKFMVYLQKENIIDESGMPKERFSAEFPKEGPSILRIQQVVRGDSAAYFCASSPTPGTGYSYEQYFGPGTRLTVT.

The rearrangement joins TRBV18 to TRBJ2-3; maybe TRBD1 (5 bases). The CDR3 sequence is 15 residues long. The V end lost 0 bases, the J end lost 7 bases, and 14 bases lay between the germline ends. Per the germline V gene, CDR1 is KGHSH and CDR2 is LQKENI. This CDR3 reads CASSPPGATRNTQYF. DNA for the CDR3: TGTGCCAGCTCACCACCAGGGGCCACAAGGAATACGCAGTATTTT.